These T cell receptor beta chains were read from a single sample in a study of T cells expressing NK-cell markers. TCRdb reanalyzed the 5' RACE reads, giving one entry per CDR3 protein sequence and no DNA. Its table lists around 260,000 distinct CDR3 sequences. Sequencing was carried out using blood T cells: a sorted CD56 or NKG2C T cell subset, CD4+ or CD8+ T cells, or bulk PBMC T cells (not recorded which). These receptors came from a woman between 18 and 75 years old in good health. Each CDR3 is given with its conserved first and last residue.

J	V	CDR3
TRBJ2-1	TRBV15	CATSRGAGHNEQFF
TRBJ2-2	TRBV7-8	CASSYVWEGELFF
TRBJ1-6	TRBV12-3/TRBV12-4	CASSLRGDSPLHF
TRBJ1-2	TRBV4-2	CASSQDGPPLGGYTF
TRBJ1-1	TRBV9	CASSVGGGRSRTEAFF
TRBJ1-1	TRBV5-5	CASRDSLGWATEAFF
TRBJ1-1	TRBV12-3/TRBV12-4	CASSPRPGQITEAFF
TRBJ2-2	TRBV7-2	CASHRGTGELFF
TRBJ1-2	TRBV7-2	CASSPTGVEGPIF
TRBJ2-3	TRBV20-1	CSARPGAADTQYF
TRBJ2-7	TRBV28	CASNRGITYEQYF
TRBJ2-4	TRBV2	CASKAGTSKAKNIQYF
TRBJ2-1	TRBV29-1	CSVEASGRANEQFF
TRBJ1-1	TRBV11-2	CASSFQNTEAFF
TRBJ2-7	TRBV7-2	CASSARTGVEQYF
TRBJ2-1	TRBV28	CASGPHRDYKNEQFF
TRBJ1-1	TRBV12-3/TRBV12-4	CASRRTELTEAFF
TRBJ2-3	TRBV5-1	CASRPGQSTDTQYF
TRBJ2-1	TRBV14	CASSQGGGLAGPYNEQFF
TRBJ1-3	TRBV6-1	CASSAGHSGNTIYF
TRBJ2-2	TRBV5-6	CASSPYRAGHTGELFF
TRBJ2-1	TRBV7-2	CASSSMGGYEQFF
TRBJ1-4	TRBV4-3	CASSRGHSEKLFF
TRBJ1-1	TRBV20-1	CSAQGNTEAFF
TRBJ1-1	TRBV24-1	CATSGGYTEAFF
TRBJ2-7	TRBV7-9	CASSLLRLGSSYEQYF
TRBJ2-3	TRBV10-3	CAIGPPLATDTQYF
TRBJ1-4	TRBV30	CAWSLYTPNLREKLFF
TRBJ2-3	TRBV7-9	CASSLVTGNTDTQYF
TRBJ2-7	TRBV7-2	CARPESYEQYF
TRBJ1-4	TRBV19	CASSLRDRDEKLFF
TRBJ1-2	TRBV7-2	CASSPDADYGYTF
TRBJ2-7	TRBV20-1	CSARYTQSYEQYF
TRBJ2-7	TRBV18	CASSPKKGDRGTYEQYF
TRBJ1-1	TRBV5-1	CASSFLPRSMGALGVNTEAFF
TRBJ1-5	TRBV19	CASTDRGRGQPQHF
TRBJ2-1	TRBV6-6	CASSPRGEQFF
TRBJ2-1	TRBV12-3/TRBV12-4	CASSPNLAGGDNEQFF
TRBJ2-5	TRBV3-1	CASSQEGTRYQETQYF
TRBJ1-2	TRBV18	CASSPLEGPYGYTF
TRBJ1-2	TRBV19	CASSGPGGYGYTF
TRBJ2-2	TRBV20-1	CSPSRGDTGELFF
TRBJ2-3	TRBV29-1	CSVHSGEDTQYF
TRBJ1-2	TRBV25-1	CASSALSVRLDYTF
TRBJ2-3	TRBV12-3/TRBV12-4	CASSLVGGGATDTQYF
TRBJ1-1	TRBV7-3	CASRPGAASTEAFF
TRBJ2-1	TRBV7-2	CASSLADARVNEQFF
TRBJ2-5	TRBV10-1	CASAGTSGGLETQYF
TRBJ2-3	TRBV25-1	CASRPNTDTQYF
TRBJ2-4	TRBV5-1	CASSLQGQGATKNIQYF
TRBJ2-1	TRBV4-1	CASSQEWVAGGVSHNEQFF
TRBJ2-5	TRBV12-3/TRBV12-4	CASSLSGGIETQYF